This TCR beta chain is drawn from a study of T cells after yellow fever vaccination. This clonotype was recorded many times. MiXCR, applied by TCRdb to the 5' RACE reads, yields one record per CDR3 protein. The sample records 25,000 to 30,000 distinct CDR3 sequences, about 5.5% being singletons. CDR3 size: 14 residues. V dropped 6 bases and J dropped 7; count of bases not matched to a gene: 12. From germline, CDR1 is DFQATT and CDR2 SNEGSKA (reference sequence). The sample in question was PBMCs, either bulk or a sorted T-cell subset (CD4+, CD8+, memory, or dextramer-sorted; not recorded which), obtained 15 days after the yellow fever booster vaccination. This TCR was sampled from a man aged 25-40 years who received the YFV17D yellow fever vaccine. V and J are TRBV20-1 and TRBJ2-5; TRBD2 matches 9 bases. The CDR3 nucleotides are TGCAGTGCCACGTCGGATAGCGGGAGCTGGACCCAGTACTTC. This codes for CSATSDSGSWTQYF.